One TCR beta chain is described in this entry. Specified time point: pre-sensitization, week 0. The sample's treatment: therapeutic diphenylcyclopropenone sensitization with weekly scalp DPC. For the library, individual cDNA molecules each received unique molecular identifiers. TCRdb re-derived calls from the RACE reads in MiXCR, one entry per CDR3 protein. Of more than 250,000 distinct CDR3 sequences detected, 7.5% to 10% appear once; the ten largest clones hold 2.3%. These data come from a study of human T cells and chemical hapten exposure. J gave up 7 bases and V 5 bases, and 7 bases lay outside the gene matches. The CDR3 loop spans 14 amino acids. Germline values: CDR1 SGHTA, CDR2 FQGTGA.

The TCR was taken from a woman in her thirties or forties with alopecia areata. Some clones in this sample may be carry-over from other donors' samples. The J gene is TRBJ2-1, the V gene TRBV7-3; 8 nucleotides agree with TRBD2. Sequences were derived from whole blood, sampled in connection with sensitization to the hapten diphenylcyclopropenone (DPC). The CDR3 reads CASSASGSRNEQFF. CDR3 DNA sequence: TGTGCCAGCAGCGCGAGCGGGAGTAGGAATGAGCAGTTCTTC.